This T cell receptor beta chain was captured by sequencing in a study of OX40 agonist ivuxolimab in advanced cancers. Study results and caveats: On average, CD8+ T cells showed a greater number of expanded clones than CD4+.

Germline CDR1 and CDR2: SGHAT and FQNNGV. CDR3 size: 16 residues. As concerns this clone: Antigen: not known.

Clones were sequenced by immunoSEQ multiplex PCR, and TCRdb holds only the in-frame ones, with some missing. The table has approximately 70,000 clones, about 88% seen once. This sequence was found in an adult with an advanced solid tumor such as melanoma, head and neck, liver or kidney cancer. The sequenced sample was CD4+ or CD8+ T cells sorted from blood, obtained in a trial of the OX40 agonist ivuxolimab. The V and J genes are TRBV11-2 and TRBJ2-5; possibly TRBD2 for D (5 bases). TRBJ2-7 matches the DNA end more closely, so the J call is doubtful. In DNA, the CDR3 is TGTGCCAGCAGCTCCTCCCGGGGAGCGCAGACCTACGAGCAGTACTTC. It encodes CASSSSRGAQTYEQYF.